These T cell receptor beta chains were read from a single sample in a study of regulatory T cells in long-lasting Graves disease. TCRdb redid the calling of the multiplex PCR reads with MiXCR, one entry per CDR3 protein. The repertoire holds 300,000 to 400,000 distinct CDR3 sequences, roughly a sixth seen once, with over 20% in the top ten. The specimen was peripheral blood mononuclear cells (PBMCs), collected at new diagnosis, from a patient treated with antithyroid drugs. These receptor sequences come from a female donor with Graves disease. Each CDR3 is given with its conserved first and last residue. The D gene is left open where the match is weak. Clone sizes are given selectively: once, few, many, or a class where the clone is expanded.

11	.	TRBV29-1	.	TRBJ2-7	TGCAGCGTCAGGGACTTCTACGAGCAGTACTTC	CSVRDFYEQYF
13	.	TRBV7-2	many	TRBJ1-1	TGTGCCAGCAGCTTCGGAGGGGGCACTGAAGCTTTCTTT	CASSFGGGTEAFF
13	.	TRBV27	many	TRBJ1-1	TGTGCCAGCAGCGACCAGTTGCACACTGAAGCTTTCTTT	CASSDQLHTEAFF
12	TRBD1	TRBV30	few	TRBJ1-2	TGTGCCTGGGCCGGGACAGCGCATGGCTACACCTTC	CAWAGTAHGYTF
16	TRBD1	TRBV15	many	TRBJ1-1	TGTGCCACCAGCCGGATCATGACAGGGGCGACGAATGAAGCTTTCTTT	CATSRIMTGATNEAFF
20	TRBD2	TRBV20-1	.	TRBJ2-1	TGCAGTGCTAGGCCCCCGTCTAGCGGGAGGGGAATTAGCTCCTACAATGAGCAGTTCTTC	CSARPPSSGRGISSYNEQFF
13	TRBD1	TRBV29-1	.	TRBJ2-1	TGCAGCATAGGGACAGTGGACTCTAATGAGCAGTTCTTC	CSIGTVDSNEQFF
14	TRBD1	TRBV28	.	TRBJ2-2	TGTGCCAGCAAACGGGACAGAAACACCGGGGAGCTGCTTTTT	CASKRDRNTGELLF
15	TRBD1	TRBV19	.	TRBJ2-3	TGTGCCACGAACCGGGACAGGGGTGGCACAGATACGCAGTATTTT	CATNRDRGGTDTQYF
15	TRBD2	TRBV20-1	.	TRBJ2-2	TGCAGTGCTAGAACGGCTAGCGGGGGGGCCGGGGAGCTGTTTTTT	CSARTASGGAGELFF
16	.	TRBV7-3	many	TRBJ2-6	TGTGCCAGCAGCTTGTTCACTACTGCTGGGGCCAACGTCCTGACTTTC	CASSLFTTAGANVLTF
13	TRBD2	TRBV2	many	TRBJ2-3	TGTGCCAGCGGGACTAGCGGGGTTGATACGCAGTATTTT	CASGTSGVDTQYF
13	.	TRBV5-1	many	TRBJ1-5	TGCGCCAGCGCGGAGGGGCTGGACCAGCCCCAGCATTTT	CASAEGLDQPQHF
20	TRBD1	TRBV4-1	.	TRBJ1-2	TGCGCCAGCAGCCAAGATCACCCCCCCAGTGGACAGGGGGATTACTATGGCTACACCTTC	CASSQDHPPSGQGDYYGYTF
17	.	TRBV6-1	many	TRBJ1-1	TGTGCCAGCAGCCGGCCCCCGGGACCATCGCCATACACTGAAGCTTTCTTT	CASSRPPGPSPYTEAFF
12	.	TRBV6-1	many	TRBJ2-7	TGTGCCAGCAGTGGTGCCACCTACGAGCAGTACTTC	CASSGATYEQYF
15	.	TRBV4-3	.	TRBJ1-1	TGCGCCAGCAGCCAAGATCAGGGCAGAAACACTGAAGCTTTCTTT	CASSQDQGRNTEAFF
19	TRBD2	TRBV5-1	many	TRBJ2-3	TGCGCCAGCAGCTTAATTGCCAGATATAGCGGGGATGGCACAGATACGCAGTATTTT	CASSLIARYSGDGTDTQYF
12	.	TRBV2	many	TRBJ1-2	TGTGCCAGCAGGACAGCTAACTATGGCTACACCTTC	CASRTANYGYTF
12	.	TRBV2	many	TRBJ2-1	TGTGCCAGCCAGCTTAGCGGCAATGAGCAGTTCTTC	CASQLSGNEQFF
14	.	TRBV11-2	many	TRBJ2-2	TGTGCCAGCAGCTCAGGGCAGATTACCGGGGAGCTGTTTTTT	CASSSGQITGELFF
13	.	TRBV6-1	.	TRBJ2-5	TGTGCCAGCACCCAGGCAGGGCAAGAGACCCAGTACTTC	CASTQAGQETQYF
14	TRBD2	TRBV20-1	.	TRBJ2-7	TGCAGTGCTAGAGATATCAATGGACTAGCCGAGCAGTACTTC	CSARDINGLAEQYF